This T cell receptor (beta chain) was found in a study of monozygotic twins with inflammatory bowel disease. General study findings and limits: Inverse Simpson values showed less TCRbeta diversity in IBD patients than in their healthy co-twins. Repertoire similarity matched across concordant and discordant twins, perhaps owing to limited power. Results did not support any single strong IBD-associated signal or clonotype. IBD patients, compared with healthy twins, shared fewer clonotypes with others (especially with disease activity).

Comment on this clonotype: The antigen is unknown.

TCRdb reanalyzed the 5' RACE reads, giving one entry per CDR3 protein sequence and no DNA. This listing includes 190,000 or so distinct CDR3 sequences. The specimen was blood. This clonotype originated in a human donor with ulcerative colitis or Crohn's disease, or a healthy co-twin of an affected twin (not recorded which).

The CDR3 sequence: CASSDGGLGYEQFF. This sequence joins TRBV10-1 and TRBJ2-1; TCRdb indicates TRBD1, and absent DNA this call remains unverified. This CDR3 has 14 amino acids. Germline CDR1 reads WNHNN; CDR2 reads SYGVQD (reference sequence).